This T cell receptor (beta chain) was found in a study of blood T cell repertoires in COVID-19. Across the study: Samples taken during acute and convalescent COVID-19 were collected in the United States, Italy and Spain. In each case, the material was cDNA or gDNA derived from T cells, B-cell-depleted T cells, or PBMCs.

Methods used by the authors: Researchers report that nucleated cell counts were estimated from reference gene primer amplification. Generated by immunoSEQ multiplex PCR, the TCRdb table keeps only in-frame clones and is missing some. V and J calls and clone size are copied from that table; D and trimming were computed from the DNA. The table has approximately 210,000 clones, more than 70% seen once. Germline CDR1 is SQVTM and CDR2 is ANQGSEA. Trimming stripped 4 bases from V and 4 bases from J, with 16 bases between. The CDR3 contains 14 residues. The chain joins TRBV29-1 to TRBJ2-5; D perhaps matches TRBD2 (5 bases). Sequenced sample: peripheral blood. The clonotype was recovered from a man in his forties or fifties with active or convalescent COVID-19. CDR3 loop: CSVAQGGVRETQYF. For the CDR3, the DNA is TGCAGCGTTGCCCAAGGAGGCGTAAGAGAGACCCAGTACTTC.